This TCR beta chain is drawn from a study of T cells in Graves' hyperthyroidism and ophthalmopathy. Notes on the study in general: Separating ophthalmopathy from stable hyperthyroidism was achieved by a 13 V-J model.

Ten or more counts support this clonotype. The antigen remains unidentified. For the diagnoses, clinical symptoms, serum thyroxine and TRAb, thyroid ultrasound and orbital computed tomography were used. There were TCR beta CDR3 regions amplified from RNA transcripts. Carried out on the TCR CDR3, a first-round RT-PCR used the HTBI primer set. TCRdb recomputed calls from the multiplex PCR reads with MiXCR, one row per CDR3 protein. The repertoire consists of hundreds of thousands of distinct CDR3 sequences, with 14% to 15% occurring once and the leading ten covering around 4.5%. The source is a woman in her forties with Graves' ophthalmopathy. Sequenced: blood.

CDR3 coding DNA: TGTGCCAGCAGCTTACGACCGGGGGACAGGGAAACTGAAGCTTTCTTT. Translation: CASSLRPGDRETEAFF. The chain carries TRBV5-5 and TRBJ1-1; 9 bases are a match to TRBD1. V lost 2 bases and J lost 5; bases outside the gene matches: 10. Looked up from germline, CDR1 is SGHKS and CDR2 is YYEKEE (reference sequence). The CDR3 has 16 amino acids. The full variable domain, rest sourced from reference TRBV5-5 and TRBJ1-1, is DAGVTQSPTHLIKTRGQQVTLRCSPISGHKSVSWYQQVLGQGPQFIFQYYEKEERGRGNFPDRFSARQFPNYSSELNVNALLLGDSALYLCASSLRPGDRETEAFFGQGTRLTVV.